Listed below are T cell receptor beta chains from one sample, sequenced in a study of STAT5B mutations in CD4+ large granular lymphocyte leukemia. Sequencing used immunoSEQ multiplex PCR; TCRdb keeps in-frame clones, though not all of them. The sample contains about 38,000 clones, 65% to 90% of which appear only once. The specimen sequenced was CD4+ T cells from blood buffy coats. The receptors derive from a human donor in good health. Each CDR3 is given with its conserved first and last residue. The D gene is left open where the match is weak. Not all rows give a size; the values are once, few, many and, for expanded clones, a class.

cdr3_aa cdr3_nt clone_size d_call j_call v_call
CASSQGLIAKNIQYF TGTGCCAGTTCGCAGGGGCTAATAGCCAAAAACATTCAGTACTTC once - TRBJ2-4 TRBV19
CAWGDRGTEAFF TGTGCCTGGGGGGACAGGGGAACTGAAGCTTTCTTT - TRBD1 TRBJ1-1 TRBV30
CASCLSGIAGELFF TGTGCCAGCTGTTTAAGCGGGATCGCCGGGGAGCTGTTTTTT - TRBD2 TRBJ2-2 TRBV27
CASSHGDRGRHDNYGYTF TGCGCCAGCAGCCATGGGGACAGGGGGCGACATGATAACTATGGCTACACCTTC - TRBD1 TRBJ1-2 TRBV4-1
CASRGPLSSYNSPLHF TGTGCCAGTAGGGGACCCCTAAGCTCCTATAATTCACCCCTCCACTTT - - TRBJ1-6 TRBV19
CASSPRDGTYEQYF TGTGCCAGCTCACCACGGGACGGAACCTACGAGCAGTACTTC - - TRBJ2-7 TRBV18
CASSYSRDRGNGYTF TGTGCCAGCAGTTACTCGAGGGACAGGGGGAATGGCTACACCTTC - TRBD1 TRBJ1-2 TRBV6-6
CASSEQGRNEKLFF TGTGCCAGCAGTGAACAGGGGAGGAATGAAAAACTGTTTTTT - - TRBJ1-4 TRBV2
CASIVQGANYGYTF TGTGCCAGCATCGTACAGGGGGCGAACTATGGCTACACCTTC - TRBD1 TRBJ1-2 TRBV5-4
CASSFPSGRGETQYF TGTGCCAGCAGCTTCCCTAGCGGGAGGGGAGAGACCCAGTACTTC - TRBD2 TRBJ2-5 TRBV6-1
CASKDRVRETQYF TGTGCCAGCAAGGACAGGGTGCGAGAGACCCAGTACTTC - TRBD1 TRBJ2-5 TRBV19
CASNQPGLAGGYEQYF TGTGCCAGCAATCAACCCGGACTAGCGGGAGGCTACGAGCAGTACTTC - TRBD2 TRBJ2-7 TRBV6-6
CASSPEGPGPSYEQYF TGTGCCAGCTCACCAGAGGGCCCAGGGCCCTCCTACGAGCAGTACTTC - - TRBJ2-7 TRBV18
CSVEALRETQYF TGCAGCGTTGAAGCTCTAAGGGAGACCCAGTACTTC - - TRBJ2-5 TRBV29-1
CASSEVGGSAQYF TGCGCCAGCAGCGAGGTCGGGGGTTCGGCCCAGTACTTC - - TRBJ2-5 TRBV4-3
CASSYTYLTANYGYTF TGTGCCAGCAGTTACACCTATCTGACAGCTAACTATGGCTACACCTTC - - TRBJ1-2 TRBV6-5
CASSSGTAHYEQYF TGTGCCAGCAGTTCCGGGACAGCTCACTACGAGCAGTACTTC - TRBD1 TRBJ2-7 TRBV28
CASSLVMNTEAFF TGTGCCAGCAGTCTGGTTATGAACACTGAAGCTTTCTTT - - TRBJ1-1 TRBV7-9
CASSLGTNEQFF TGTGCCAGCAGCTTGGGTACAAATGAGCAGTTCTTC - - TRBJ2-1 TRBV5-5
CASSYSNRVITGELFF TGTGCCAGCAGTTACTCGAACAGGGTGATCACCGGGGAGCTGTTTTTT - - TRBJ2-2 TRBV6-5
CASSSGMDRTYGYTF TGTGCCAGCAGCTCAGGAATGGACAGGACTTATGGCTACACCTTC - TRBD1 TRBJ1-2 TRBV5-5
CSVEGLAGSGYTF TGCAGCGTTGAAGGGTTGGCGGGCTCTGGCTACACCTTC - - TRBJ1-2 TRBV29-1
CASSLEIANTGELFF TGCGCCAGCAGCTTGGAGATAGCGAACACCGGGGAGCTGTTTTTT - - TRBJ2-2 TRBV5-1
CASSLVDGIEKLFF TGTGCCAGCAGCTTGGTGGACGGGATTGAGAAACTGTTTTTT once - TRBJ1-4 TRBV5-8
CASSPSPQRRSSYEQYF TGTGCCAGCAGCCCTAGCCCCCAGCGGCGGAGCTCCTACGAGCAGTACTTC - - TRBJ2-7 TRBV7-9
CASNPSGSRRNEQYF TGTGCCAGCAACCCTAGCGGGAGTCGTCGGAACGAGCAGTACTTC medium-sized TRBD2 TRBJ2-7 TRBV2
CASKPRRGEQYF TGTGCCAGTAAGCCACGGCGGGGAGAGCAGTACTTC - - TRBJ2-7 TRBV19
CASSQGQHLTGELFF TGTGCCAGCAGCCAGGGACAGCACTTGACCGGGGAGCTGTTTTTT few TRBD1 TRBJ2-2 TRBV14
CSCWTDSTQYF TGCAGCTGTTGGACAGACTCTACGCAGTATTTT - - TRBJ2-3 TRBV20-1
CAWTVVGTEAFF TGTGCCTGGACGGTAGTTGGGACTGAAGCTTTCTTT medium-sized - TRBJ1-1 TRBV30
CASSLGGGGARETQYF TGTGCCAGCAGCTTAGGGGGAGGGGGGGCTCGAGAGACCCAGTACTTC - - TRBJ2-5 TRBV7-6
CASSFDRAEETQYF TGCGCCAGCAGCTTCGACAGGGCCGAAGAGACCCAGTACTTC - TRBD1 TRBJ2-5 TRBV5-1
CASSPGRPGNTIYF TGTGCCAGCAGCCCCGGGAGGCCTGGAAACACCATATATTTT - - TRBJ1-3 TRBV6-5
CASSLGDRGRAKNIQYF TGTGCCAGCAGCCTAGGGGACAGGGGGCGAGCCAAAAACATTCAGTACTTC - TRBD1 TRBJ2-4 TRBV11-2
CASATRENTEAFF TGTGCCAGCGCAACTCGGGAGAACACTGAAGCTTTCTTT - - TRBJ1-1 TRBV6-6
CASSQENRYEQYF TGCGCCAGCAGCCAAGAAAACAGATACGAGCAGTACTTC - - TRBJ2-7 TRBV4-1
CASSSPGQRTSSGANVLTF TGTGCCAGCAGTTCACCCGGACAGAGAACTTCCTCTGGGGCCAACGTCCTGACTTTC - - TRBJ2-6 TRBV28
CATSSNRDQPQHF TGTGCCACCAGCAGCAACAGGGATCAGCCCCAGCATTTT - - TRBJ1-5 TRBV15
CASSVEIGSKETQYF TGTGCCAGCAGCGTAGAAATAGGGTCAAAGGAGACCCAGTACTTC - - TRBJ2-5 TRBV9
CASSQGPEGEKLFF TGTGCCAGCAGCCAAGGACCTGAGGGTGAAAAACTGTTTTTT few - TRBJ1-4 TRBV4-2
CASSSAGGTSSYNEQFF TGCGCCAGCAGCTCGGCGGGGGGCACTAGCTCCTACAATGAGCAGTTCTTC - TRBD2 TRBJ2-1 TRBV5-1
CATLAGDSYEQYF TGCGCCACCTTAGCGGGGGACTCCTACGAGCAGTACTTC few TRBD2 TRBJ2-7 TRBV10-1
CAISGQANTEAFF TGTGCCATCAGTGGACAGGCTAACACTGAAGCTTTCTTT - - TRBJ1-1 TRBV10-3
CASSQGTSGSLTGELFF TGCGCCAGCAGCCAAGGGACTAGCGGGAGTTTGACCGGGGAGCTGTTTTTT - TRBD2 TRBJ2-2 TRBV4-1
CASSPTTGNYGYTF TGTGCCAGTAGCCCTACGACCGGCAACTATGGCTACACCTTC - - TRBJ1-2 TRBV19
CASSIAPGAGNYGYTF TGTGCCAGTAGTATAGCTCCAGGGGCGGGCAACTATGGCTACACCTTC - - TRBJ1-2 TRBV19
CASSNSVGVRDQPQHF TGTGCCAGCAGCAATAGTGTCGGGGTCAGGGATCAGCCCCAGCATTTT - - TRBJ1-5 TRBV21-1
CASSAGLASNEQFF TGTGCCAGCAGCGCGGGACTAGCAAGTAATGAGCAGTTCTTC - TRBD2 TRBJ2-1 TRBV7-2
CASSYSGAGDTEAFF TGTGCCAGCAGTTACTCCGGTGCAGGGGACACTGAAGCTTTCTTT - - TRBJ1-1 TRBV6-6
CASSGTGGNQPQHF TGTGCCAGCAGTGGGACAGGGGGCAATCAGCCCCAGCATTTT few TRBD1 TRBJ1-5 TRBV2